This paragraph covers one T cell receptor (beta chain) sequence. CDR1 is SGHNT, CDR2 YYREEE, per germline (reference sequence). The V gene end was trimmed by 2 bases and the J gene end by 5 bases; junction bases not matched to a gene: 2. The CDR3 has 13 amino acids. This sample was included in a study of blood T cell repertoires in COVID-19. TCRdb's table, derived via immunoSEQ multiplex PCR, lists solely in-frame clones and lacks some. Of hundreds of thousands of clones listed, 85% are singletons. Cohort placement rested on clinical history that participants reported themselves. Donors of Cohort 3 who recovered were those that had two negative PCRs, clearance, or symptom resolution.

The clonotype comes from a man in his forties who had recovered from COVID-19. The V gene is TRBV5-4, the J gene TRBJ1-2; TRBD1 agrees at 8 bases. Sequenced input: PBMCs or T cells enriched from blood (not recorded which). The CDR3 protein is CASSLWTGYGYTF. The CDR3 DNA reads TGTGCCAGCAGCTTATGGACAGGGTATGGCTACACCTTC.